The 23 T cell receptor beta chains below all came from one sample that was sequenced in a study of blood T cell repertoires in COVID-19. Sequencing used immunoSEQ multiplex PCR; TCRdb keeps in-frame clones, though not all of them. The sample has roughly 47,000 clones, 88% seen once. Sequencing was done on a sample of peripheral blood. These TCRs come from a man aged 50-59 years with acute or convalescent COVID-19.

The V call is TRBV11-3, the J call TRBJ2-2; 10 bases agree with TRBD1. The germline V gene encodes CDR1 SGHNT and CDR2 YENEEA. V lost 4 bases to trimming and J lost 3 bases; unmatched junction nucleotides: 5. There are 16 residues in the CDR3. This CDR3 reads CASSSDRGQDTGELFF. CDR3 nucleotide sequence: TGTGCCAGCAGCTCAGACAGGGGGCAGGACACCGGGGAGCTGTTTTTT.

This clone was seen more than once but under ten times. This sequence joins TRBV15 and TRBJ2-3; the D is unclear. Germline lookup yields CDR1 LNHNV and CDR2 YYDKDF (reference sequence). Trimming stripped 0 bases from V and 2 bases from J, with 6 bases between. CDR3 length: 14 residues. The CDR3 coding sequence is TGTGCCACCAGCAGAGATCCTAACACAGATACGCAGTATTTT. Translated: CATSRDPNTDTQYF.

This clone appeared a few times. This chain uses TRBV6-1 with TRBJ2-7; 8 bases fit TRBD2. Germline V gives CDR1 MNHNS, CDR2 SASEGT. V lost 2 bases, J lost 3 bases, and 3 bases stayed unmatched. The CDR3 length is 14 residues. The CDR3 loop is CASSERLAGYEQYF. The CDR3 DNA sequence: TGTGCCAGCAGTGAACGGCTAGCGGGCTACGAGCAGTACTTC.

This clone turned up a few times. The chain has TRBV18 and TRBJ2-7; 9 bases are a match to TRBD1. In germline, CDR1 is KGHSH, CDR2 LQKENI. Trimming took 3 bases from V and 4 from J; bases not matched to a gene: 4. The CDR3 loop spans 14 amino acids. DNA for the CDR3: TGTGCCAGCTCACCTGGGACAGGGCAATACGAGCAGTACTTC. The encoded protein is CASSPGTGQYEQYF.

The rearrangement links TRBV11-2 to TRBJ1-3; D remains ambiguous. The ends were cut back, 6 bases at V and 4 bases at J, with 10 bases in the middle. Per germline, CDR1 SGHAT and CDR2 FQNNGV. This CDR3 has 13 residues. CDR3 amino acids: CASRRRGGNTIYF. The CDR3, as DNA: TGTGCCAGCAGGCGTAGAGGAGGAAACACCATATATTTT.

This clone has a handful of counts. The V gene is TRBV6-4, the J gene TRBJ1-1; tentatively, D is TRBD1 (5 bases). Per germline, CDR1 MRHNA and CDR2 SNTAGT. The CDR3 contains 14 residues. V lost 0 bases and J lost 11, with 16 bases in between. The CDR3 nucleotides are TGTGCCAGCAGTGACTCGAGTCAGGGCCGTGGTGCTTTCTTT. It is translated as CASSDSSQGRGAFF.

This clone was counted only a few times. The chain couples TRBV9 to TRBJ1-2; no reliable D call. Germline CDR1 SGDLS, CDR2 YYNGEE. V was trimmed by 2 bases and J by 7 bases, leaving 9 bases between them. This CDR3 comprises 12 residues. In DNA, the CDR3 is TGTGCCAGCAGCGTTCAGACTCGTGGCTACACCTTC. Protein sequence: CASSVQTRGYTF.

This sequence joins TRBV2 and TRBJ1-3, with TRBD1 as a possible D gene (5 bases). Trimming took off 1 base at V and 0 bases at J, with 10 bases between the two ends. Germline CDR1 and CDR2: SNHLY and FYNNEI. CDR3 length equals 16 residues. In DNA, the CDR3 is TGTGCCAGCAGTGAAGGGGGCCAAGGCTCTGGAAACACCATATATTTT. Residues: CASSEGGQGSGNTIYF.

This rearrangement joins TRBV19 to TRBJ1-2; 7 bases line up with TRBD1. The V gene's germline CDR1 is LNHDA and CDR2 SQIVND (reference sequence). The V segment lost 6 bases and the J segment 0 bases; nucleotides outside the gene matches: 10. CDR3 size: 16 residues. CDR3 protein: CASRPFPGGPNYGYTF. The CDR3 DNA follows: TGTGCCAGTAGACCTTTTCCAGGGGGGCCTAACTATGGCTACACCTTC.

This clone has only one observation. The chain uses TRBV5-1 and TRBJ1-1; D is possibly TRBD1 (6 bases). V gave up 7 bases and J gave up 0 bases, with 10 bases separating them. Germline CDR1 SGHRS, CDR2 YFSETQ. The CDR3 is 13 residues long. The CDR3 region is CASGAGVNTEAFF. CDR3 DNA sequence: TGCGCCAGCGGGGCAGGGGTGAACACTGAAGCTTTCTTT.

The chain has TRBV5-1 and TRBJ2-7, with 7 bases aligning to TRBD1. Germline assignment: CDR1 SGHRS and CDR2 YFSETQ. The trim removed 4 bases at V and 3 bases at J, leaving 4 bases unmatched. The CDR3 is 13 residues long. The CDR3 sequence: CASSHGTDYEQYF. CDR3 nucleotide sequence: TGCGCCAGCAGCCACGGGACAGACTACGAGCAGTACTTC. Looking up the rest from reference TRBV5-1 and TRBJ2-7 gives the full variable domain: KAGVTQTPRYLIKTRGQQVTLSCSPISGHRSVSWYQQTPGQGLQFLFEYFSETQRNKGNFPGRFSGRQFSNSRSEMNVSTLELGDSALYLCASSHGTDYEQYFGPGTRLTVT.

This CDR3 reads CASSQEDRAGFAFF. The DNA of the CDR3 is TGTGCCAGCAGCCAAGAAGACAGGGCAGGTTTCGCTTTCTTT. J is TRBJ1-1 and V is TRBV3-1 (or the pseudogene TRBV3-2); TRBD1 matches at 7 bases. The CDR3 loop spans 14 amino acids. The junction had 9 bases not matched to a gene; V was cut back by 0 bases and J by 11 bases. The germline V gene has CDR1 LGHDT and CDR2 YNNKEL (reference sequence).

The rearrangement links TRBV19 to TRBJ2-1; D unresolved. CDR1 is LNHDA, CDR2 SQIVND, per germline (reference sequence). V shed 5 bases and J shed 0 bases, with 5 bases lying between them. The CDR3 consists of 13 residues. CDR3 DNA sequence: TGTGCCAGTAGTTACAGCTCCTACAATGAGCAGTTCTTC. It yields the protein CASSYSSYNEQFF.

This chain links TRBV5-1 with TRBJ1-1; D is unresolved. Germline CDR1 SGHRS, CDR2 YFSETQ. This CDR3 has 13 amino acids. Trimming cost V 4 bases and J 8 bases, with 15 bases left between them. CDR3 DNA sequence: TGCGCCAGCAGCACCGCAATCGGGATGGAAGCTTTCTTT. This sequence encodes CASSTAIGMEAFF.

This chain connects TRBV5-1 to TRBJ2-1, with 8 nucleotides matching TRBD2. The V gene end was trimmed by 3 bases and the J gene end by 9 bases; junction bases not matched to a gene: 11. Germline CDR1 SGHRS, CDR2 YFSETQ. The CDR3 runs to 15 residues. The CDR3 sequence: CASSSWGSGTLEQFF. The CDR3 nucleotides read TGCGCCAGCAGCTCTTGGGGTAGCGGGACTCTTGAGCAGTTCTTC.

This chain uses TRBV4-2 with TRBJ1-5, with unresolved D. V was clipped by 4 bases and J by 7 bases, with 20 bases between them. This CDR3 region has 16 residues. Germline V gene lookup returns CDR1 LGHNA and CDR2 YNFKEQ. CDR3 amino acids: CASSPRGEGAGQPQHF. As DNA, the CDR3 is TGTGCCAGCAGCCCCCGGGGTGAGGGCGCGGGGCAGCCCCAGCATTTT.

This rearrangement joins TRBV19 to TRBJ2-1; D ambiguous. The V end was cut by 3 bases, the J end by 8 bases, with 11 bases between. There are 13 residues in the CDR3. From germline, CDR1 is LNHDA and CDR2 SQIVND (reference sequence). In DNA, the CDR3 is TGTGCCAGTAGTATGCAACAGATCGATGAGCAGTTCTTC. Translating it yields CASSMQQIDEQFF.

This clone occurred once. The chain combines TRBV5-1 with TRBJ2-2; 7 positions agree with TRBD2. CDR1 is SGHRS, CDR2 YFSETQ, per germline. V lost 5 bases to trimming and J lost 3 bases; unmatched junction nucleotides: 4. The CDR3 consists of 14 residues. CDR3 residues: CASSERGDTGELFF. The CDR3 DNA reads TGCGCCAGCAGTGAACGGGGGGACACCGGGGAGCTGTTTTTT.

There are a few counts of this clone. The J gene is TRBJ1-5, the V gene TRBV18; maybe TRBD1 (5 bases). Germline-derived CDR1 and CDR2 are KGHSH and LQKENI. V was pared by 5 bases and J by 5 bases, with 13 bases between. The CDR3 covers 14 residues. Written as DNA, the CDR3 is TGTGCCAGCTCATCGCAGGGTGGCGATCAGCCCCAGCATTTT. Residues: CASSSQGGDQPQHF. Variable domain in full (rest from reference TRBV18 and TRBJ1-5): NAGVMQNPRHLVRRRGQEARLRCSPMKGHSHVYWYRQLPEEGLKFMVYLQKENIIDESGMPKERFSAEFPKEGPSILRIQQVVRGDSAAYFCASSSQGGDQPQHFGDGTRLSIL.

The rearrangement links TRBV30 to TRBJ2-1; no definite D call. This CDR3 comprises 14 residues. Deletions cut 1 base from V and 3 bases from J, with 10 bases between. CDR1 and CDR2 from the germline V gene are GTSNPN and SVGIG (reference sequence). The CDR3 region is CAWSGLADYNEQFF. CDR3 DNA sequence: TGTGCCTGGAGTGGACTCGCGGACTACAATGAGCAGTTCTTC.

The gene calls are TRBV28 and TRBJ2-7, with D unclear. The CDR3 is 13 amino acids. From germline, CDR1 is MDHEN and CDR2 SYDVKM. Trimming left V 7 bases short and J 4 bases short, with 14 bases between. Here the CDR3 reads CASTSRPTYEQYF. The CDR3 region has the DNA TGTGCCAGCACCAGTAGGCCGACATACGAGCAGTACTTC.

The chain is built from TRBV5-4 and TRBJ2-1; a possible D gene is TRBD2 (6 bases). Germline values: CDR1 SGHNT, CDR2 YYREEE (reference sequence). V gave up 2 bases and J gave up 2 bases, with 11 bases separating them. This CDR3 is 15 amino acids long. CDR3: CASSFGGPPYNEQFF. DNA for the CDR3: TGTGCCAGCAGCTTCGGAGGGCCCCCCTACAATGAGCAGTTCTTC.

The chain carries TRBV5-1 and TRBJ1-1; maybe TRBD1 (6 bases). V lost 4 bases, J lost 4 bases, and 14 bases lay in between. The CDR3 spans 14 residues. Per germline, CDR1 SGHRS and CDR2 YFSETQ. CDR3 DNA: TGCGCCAGCAGCGTCAGGGGCCTGGTCACTGAAGCTTTCTTT. Translation gives CASSVRGLVTEAFF.